The clone carrying this T cell receptor (beta chain) was counted many times. This entry belongs to a study of patients and donors after allogeneic stem cell transplantation. TCRdb called the RT-PCR reads again in MiXCR, with one record for every CDR3 protein. The repertoire holds tens of thousands of distinct CDR3 sequences, with roughly 8% as singletons. This TCR was recovered from a human donor who was either an allogeneic HSCT recipient or a stem cell or donor lymphocyte infusion donor (not recorded which). It is not recorded whose cells these are; they may come from a transplant donor. Input material: blood, either unsorted or a sorted T cell fraction (not recorded which).

DNA for the CDR3: TGTGCCAGTAGTATCTCGGGGGCGGAGACCCAGTACTTC. It encodes CASSISGAETQYF. The chain combines TRBV19 with TRBJ2-5; the D gene could be TRBD1 or TRBD2 (6 bases each). Trimming took 3 bases from V and 5 from J, leaving 10 bases between them. The CDR3 consists of 13 residues. Germline V CDR1 and CDR2: LNHDA, SQIVND (reference sequence).